These T cell receptor beta chains were read from a single sample in a study of early stage breast cancer tumors. Method: immunoSEQ multiplex PCR; TCRdb's copy keeps in-frame clones and lacks some. The table records some 21,000 clones, about 70% of them present only once. The sequencing input was blood. These receptors were collected from a person between 55 and 69 years old with breast cancer. Each CDR3 is given with its conserved first and last residue. The order of the fields is D gene, J gene, V gene, clone size, CDR3 protein, CDR3 DNA. D genes are given only for firm matches. For some rows the clone size is stated as once, few or many, or as a class when expanded; others skip it.

.,TRBJ2-2,TRBV5-1,.,CASSFRTNGELFF,TGCGCCAGCAGCTTCCGGACTAACGGGGAGCTGTTTTTT
.,TRBJ1-2,TRBV4-1,.,CASSHHPLEVPFYGYTF,TGCGCCAGCAGCCATCACCCCCTGGAGGTTCCCTTCTATGGCTACACCTTC
.,TRBJ1-5,TRBV15,once,CATSTARGDSNQPQHF,TGTGCCACCAGCACGGCGAGGGGAGATAGCAATCAGCCCCAGCATTTT
.,TRBJ1-1,TRBV18,.,CASSPRRLNTEAFF,TGTGCCAGCTCACCACGGAGATTGAACACTGAAGCTTTCTTT
.,TRBJ1-2,TRBV11-2,.,CASSQIFGEGYGYTF,TGTGCCAGCAGCCAAATATTTGGGGAGGGCTATGGCTACACCTTC
.,TRBJ2-4,TRBV6-6,few,CASTGRVGNIQYF,TGTGCCAGCACCGGCAGGGTGGGAAACATTCAGTACTTC
.,TRBJ2-1,TRBV9,.,CASSVGQSGSYNEQFF,TGTGCCAGCAGCGTAGGGCAGTCAGGCTCCTACAATGAGCAGTTCTTC
.,TRBJ2-1,TRBV6-8,once,CASSFILSYNEQFF,TGTGCCAGCAGCTTCATTTTGTCCTACAATGAGCAGTTCTTC
TRBD2,TRBJ2-2,TRBV9,.,CASSVGGTSGITGELFF,TGTGCCAGCAGCGTAGGCGGGACTAGCGGAATCACCGGGGAGCTGTTTTTT
.,TRBJ1-1,TRBV5-6,.,CASSLRGYTEAFF,TGTGCCAGCAGCTTGCGAGGTTACACTGAAGCTTTCTTT
.,TRBJ2-5,TRBV9,.,CASSVSGASQETQYF,TGTGCCAGCAGCGTATCAGGGGCCTCCCAAGAGACCCAGTACTTC
TRBD1,TRBJ1-6,TRBV5-1,.,CASSLTGRLDSPLHF,TGCGCCAGCAGCCTGACAGGGAGGCTTGATTCACCCCTCCACTTT
TRBD2,TRBJ2-1,TRBV2,few,CASSLTSGGAGEQFF,TGTGCCAGCAGCCTGACTAGCGGGGGGGCGGGTGAGCAGTTCTTC
.,TRBJ2-5,TRBV6-1,.,CASSVNSPRTLQETQYF,TGTGCCAGCAGTGTAAACTCCCCCCGGACCTTACAAGAGACCCAGTACTTC
.,TRBJ2-2,TRBV5-5,.,CASSGGQGTGELFF,TGTGCCAGCAGCGGGGGGCAGGGGACCGGGGAGCTGTTTTTT
.,TRBJ1-3,TRBV7-2,.,CASRFQGSASGNTIYF,TGTGCCAGCAGGTTTCAGGGTTCTGCTTCTGGAAACACCATATATTTT
TRBD2,TRBJ2-3,TRBV11-3,.,CASSPLAGEADTQYF,TGTGCCAGCAGCCCCCTAGCGGGAGAGGCAGATACGCAGTATTTT
.,TRBJ2-4,TRBV13,.,CASSLGRENIQYF,TGTGCCAGCAGCTTAGGCAGGGAAAACATTCAGTACTTC
.,TRBJ1-5,TRBV6-5,.,CASSFAGGSNQPQHF,TGTGCCAGCAGTTTCGCGGGGGGAAGCAATCAGCCCCAGCATTTT
.,TRBJ2-3,TRBV11-1,.,CASSPGRSRGDTQYF,TGTGCCAGCAGCCCCGGGCGGTCCCGGGGGGATACGCAGTATTTT
.,TRBJ2-2,TRBV7-9,.,CASSKPGAVGTGELFF,TGTGCCAGCAGCAAACCAGGGGCGGTAGGCACCGGGGAGCTGTTTTTT
.,TRBJ1-1,TRBV2,.,CATKIEAFF,TGTGCCACCAAGATTGAAGCTTTCTTT
TRBD1,TRBJ1-2,TRBV11-2,.,CASSLETGVNYGYTF,TGTGCCAGCAGCTTAGAAACAGGGGTTAACTATGGCTACACCTTC
.,TRBJ2-4,TRBV4-2,.,CASSQDRQDPNIQYF,TGTGCCAGCAGCCAAGATAGGCAGGACCCGAACATTCAGTACTTC
.,TRBJ1-5,TRBV6-1,.,CASRGGINSNQPQHF,TGTGCCAGCAGGGGGGGAATAAATAGCAATCAGCCCCAGCATTTT
TRBD1,TRBJ1-2,TRBV29-1,.,CSVGQGEGGYTF,TGCAGCGTTGGACAGGGGGAGGGTGGCTACACCTTC
TRBD2,TRBJ2-1,TRBV5-1,.,CASSRTSGSVYEQFF,TGCGCCAGCAGCCGGACTAGCGGGAGCGTCTATGAGCAGTTCTTC
.,TRBJ2-1,TRBV18,.,CASSPETMVFDEQFF,TGTGCCAGCTCACCAGAGACTATGGTTTTCGATGAGCAGTTCTTC
.,TRBJ2-1,TRBV11-3,.,CASSLTYMPGNSYNEQFF,TGTGCCAGCAGCTTAACCTACATGCCAGGTAACTCCTACAATGAGCAGTTCTTC
.,TRBJ2-7,TRBV30,.,CAWSPPGFSYEQYF,TGTGCCTGGAGTCCTCCTGGGTTCTCCTACGAGCAGTACTTC
.,TRBJ2-5,TRBV10-3,few,CAISVRASETQYF,TGTGCCATCAGTGTGCGGGCTTCAGAGACCCAGTACTTC
TRBD2,TRBJ2-1,TRBV18,.,CASSPLLAGGIHNEQFF,TGTGCCAGCTCACCGCTACTAGCGGGGGGAATTCACAATGAGCAGTTCTTC
.,TRBJ2-1,TRBV30,medium-sized,CAWMGDVSYNEQFF,TGTGCCTGGATGGGTGACGTTTCCTACAATGAGCAGTTCTTC
TRBD2,TRBJ2-2,TRBV6-1,once,CASRDSGANTGELFF,TGTGCCAGCAGAGATAGCGGGGCGAACACCGGGGAGCTGTTTTTT
.,TRBJ1-3,TRBV4-2,.,CASSQEGSLGNTIYF,TGTGCCAGCAGCCAAGAGGGTTCTCTTGGAAACACCATATATTTT
.,TRBJ2-3,TRBV2,.,CASRDASTGLRTDTQYF,TGTGCCAGCAGGGACGCCTCAACAGGGCTACGCACAGATACGCAGTATTTT
.,TRBJ2-5,TRBV11-3,.,CASSRHYPSEWGIQETQYF,TGTGCCAGCAGCCGACATTATCCTTCGGAGTGGGGGATTCAAGAGACCCAGTACTTC
.,TRBJ1-4,TRBV5-1,.,CASSLEGARVGEKLFF,TGCGCCAGCAGCTTGGAAGGGGCCCGGGTGGGTGAAAAACTGTTTTTT
.,TRBJ2-1,TRBV6-1,.,CASTVGANDYNEQFF,TGTGCCAGCACAGTAGGAGCGAACGACTACAATGAGCAGTTCTTC
.,TRBJ2-7,TRBV27,.,CASSTRTAAVYEQYF,TGTGCCAGCAGTACCCGGACGGCGGCGGTTTACGAGCAGTACTTC
.,TRBJ2-3,TRBV5-4,.,CASSLYSGAVTDTQYF,TGTGCCAGCAGCTTGTATTCGGGGGCTGTCACAGATACGCAGTATTTT
TRBD2,TRBJ2-1,TRBV27,.,CASSYDGTSYNEQFF,TGTGCCAGCAGCTACGACGGGACTAGCTACAATGAGCAGTTCTTC
.,TRBJ2-7,TRBV19,.,CASSISLINEQYF,TGTGCCAGTAGTATTTCCCTAATCAACGAGCAGTACTTC
.,TRBJ1-1,TRBV5-6,.,CASSLRDLEAFF,TGTGCCAGCAGCTTGAGAGACCTTGAAGCTTTCTTT
.,TRBJ2-7,TRBV6-5,.,CASSSLHGEQYF,TGTGCCAGCAGTTCCCTACACGGCGAGCAGTACTTC
.,TRBJ1-4,TRBV7-2,.,CASSLEPGSGEKLFF,TGTGCCAGCAGCTTAGAGCCGGGGTCGGGTGAAAAACTGTTTTTT
.,TRBJ1-3,TRBV5-6,.,CASSQTPGNTIYF,TGTGCCAGCAGCCAAACGCCCGGAAACACCATATATTTT
.,TRBJ1-4,TRBV5-4,.,CASSPTRTNEKLFF,TGTGCCAGCAGCCCAACTCGTACTAATGAAAAACTGTTTTTT
.,TRBJ2-7,TRBV6-5,once,CASSYSGAGRRGEQYF,TGTGCCAGCAGTTACTCGGGGGCAGGGAGGCGTGGCGAGCAGTACTTC
TRBD1,TRBJ1-5,TRBV19,.,CASSKGQGWSNQPQHF,TGTGCCAGTAGTAAGGGACAGGGATGGTCCAATCAGCCCCAGCATTTT